These 17 T cell receptor beta chains were all obtained from the same sample, sequenced in a study of early stage breast cancer tumors. Generated by immunoSEQ multiplex PCR, the TCRdb table keeps only in-frame clones and is missing some. The top ten hold about 9.4% of the sample, which has about 34,000 clones, roughly four fifths seen once. Sequences were obtained from breast tumor tissue. These receptors were collected from a person aged 25-39 years with breast cancer.

V and J are TRBV30 and TRBJ1-5, with 7 bases that match TRBD1. Germline CDR1 and CDR2: GTSNPN and SVGIG (reference sequence). The CDR3 is made up of 14 amino acids. With 1 base clipped from V and 5 bases from J, the junction kept 5 bases outside the gene matches. CDR3 protein: CAWSADRADQPQHF. The CDR3, as DNA: TGTGCCTGGAGTGCCGACAGGGCCGATCAGCCCCAGCATTTT.

The V call is TRBV25-1, the J call TRBJ2-3; D unresolved. Germline CDR1 MGHDK, CDR2 SYGVNS. V lost 7 bases and J 2 bases, leaving 4 bases between the germline ends. This CDR3 is 11 amino acids long. This chain's CDR3 is CASTNTDTQYF. CDR3 sequence (DNA): TGTGCCAGCACTAACACAGATACGCAGTATTTT.

The genes are TRBV14 and TRBJ1-2; unclear D gene. Looked up from germline, CDR1 is SGHDN and CDR2 is FVKESK. The CDR3 consists of 13 residues. V was shortened by 2 bases and J by 6 bases, with 10 bases between the two germline ends. Here the CDR3 DNA reads TGTGCCAGCAGCCAACGCCCCGCGAATGGCTACACCTTC. Its protein product is CASSQRPANGYTF.

This clone has a handful of counts. J is TRBJ1-2 and V is TRBV10-2, with 9 bases identical to TRBD1. The CDR3 consists of 15 residues. Germline-derived CDR1 and CDR2 are WSHSY and SAAADI. After removal of 6 bases from V and 2 bases from J, the junction contained 7 bases not matched to a gene. CDR3 sequence (DNA): TGCGCCAGCAGCCGGGACAGGGCTGCCAACTATGGCTACACCTTC. Translation: CASSRDRAANYGYTF.

The chain has TRBV7-9 and TRBJ2-1, with D perhaps matching TRBD2 (5 bases). Germline CDR1 is SEHNR and CDR2 is FQNEAQ (reference sequence). Trimming removed 0 bases from V and 7 bases from J, with 10 bases in between. This CDR3 spans 14 amino acids. In DNA, the CDR3 is TGTGCCAGCAGCTTAGCGCTCGGGAAGAATGAGCAGTTCTTC. It translates to CASSLALGKNEQFF.

The J gene is TRBJ2-5, the V gene TRBV9, with a possible D match to TRBD1 (6 bases). The CDR3 sequence is 12 residues long. Per the germline V gene, CDR1 is SGDLS and CDR2 is YYNGEE. V was pared by 4 bases and J by 9 bases, with 13 bases between. For the CDR3, the DNA is TGTGCCAGCAGCCTCAGGGGTGGGGCCCAGTACTTC. It codes for CASSLRGGAQYF.

This chain uses TRBV18 with TRBJ2-4, with D possibly called TRBD1 or TRBD2 (5 bases each). V dropped 3 bases and J dropped 8 bases, with 14 bases sitting between them. CDR1 is KGHSH and CDR2 is LQKENI in the germline V gene. The CDR3 contains 14 residues. The CDR3 spells CASSPRGRGDIQYF. DNA for the CDR3: TGTGCCAGCTCACCTAGAGGGAGAGGGGACATTCAGTACTTC.

This clone was observed a few times. The chain has TRBV7-8 and TRBJ2-3; D remains ambiguous. The V gene's germline CDR1 is SGHVS and CDR2 FQNEAQ. V was clipped by 1 base and J by 3 bases, with 5 bases between them. The CDR3 is 13 residues long. DNA of the CDR3: TGTGCCAGCAGCTTAGAGAGGACAGATACGCAGTATTTT. It codes for CASSLERTDTQYF.

The V gene is TRBV4-2, the J gene TRBJ2-3, with D unclear. Trimming removed 3 bases at V and 6 bases at J, with 7 bases between. The V gene's germline CDR1 is LGHNA and CDR2 YNFKEQ. CDR3 size: 12 residues. The CDR3 coding sequence is TGTGCCAGCAGCCACCGCCCGGATACGCAGTATTTT. Translating it yields CASSHRPDTQYF.

DNA for the CDR3: TGTGCCACCAGCAGTGGCAGGGGGCTCTCCTATGGCTACACCTTC. It encodes CATSSGRGLSYGYTF. This chain uses TRBV15 with TRBJ1-2; 8 bases line up with TRBD1. Unmatched junction bases numbered 7, after V lost 3 bases and J lost 4 bases. The CDR3 contains 15 residues. CDR1 and CDR2 (germline): LNHNV, YYDKDF (reference sequence).

The chain uses TRBV18 and TRBJ1-1; tentatively, D is TRBD1 (6 bases). Germline CDR1 KGHSH, CDR2 LQKENI. Trimming removed 6 bases at V and 4 bases at J, with 9 bases between. This CDR3 has 12 residues. The CDR3 here is CASSWGLTEAFF. The CDR3 DNA follows: TGTGCCAGCTCCTGGGGGCTCACTGAAGCTTTCTTT.

The chain uses TRBV11-2 and TRBJ1-1, with TRBD1 as a possible D gene (5 bases). V was shortened by 5 bases and J by 1 base, with 14 bases between the two germline ends. In germline, CDR1 is SGHAT, CDR2 FQNNGV. This CDR3 region has 15 residues. CDR3 coding DNA: TGTGCCAGCAGCCCCCGTCAAGGACAGAACACTGAAGCTTTCTTT. Translated: CASSPRQGQNTEAFF.

V and J are TRBV6-6 and TRBJ1-2, with a possible D match to TRBD1 (6 bases). Germline CDR1 reads MNHNY; CDR2 reads SVGAGI (reference sequence). This CDR3 has 14 residues. V was shortened by 6 bases and J by 5 bases, with 16 bases between the two germline ends. As DNA, the CDR3 is TGTGCCAGCAGCACCATACAGGGCCTATATGGCTACACCTTC. Its protein product is CASSTIQGLYGYTF.

V gene TRBV11-1 combines with J gene TRBJ2-7; 8 positions match TRBD1. Germline V gene data show CDR1 as SGHAT and CDR2 as FQDESV (reference sequence). The CDR3 extends over 14 amino acids. With V trimmed by 1 base and J by 5 bases, 4 bases remained unmatched. In DNA form, the CDR3 reads TGTGCCAGCAGCTTAGGACAGGGGATTAACGAGCAGTACTTC. Amino acid sequence: CASSLGQGINEQYF.

This chain connects TRBV7-2 to TRBJ1-5; 9 bases are shared with TRBD1. The CDR3 consists of 15 residues. The V gene's germline CDR1 is SGHTA and CDR2 FQGNSA. The trim removed 5 bases at V and 4 bases at J, leaving 6 bases unmatched. For the CDR3, the DNA is TGTGCCAGCAGCACGAGGACAGGGGAAAATCAGCCCCAGCATTTT. This gives the protein CASSTRTGENQPQHF.

The J gene is TRBJ1-2, the V gene TRBV4-2; unclear D gene. Germline-derived CDR1 and CDR2 are LGHNA and YNFKEQ. V was shortened by 2 bases and J by 8 bases, with 18 bases between the two germline ends. CDR3 length equals 15 residues. Here the CDR3 DNA reads TGTGCCAGCAGCCAACACCTAGGAGAGGCGAGCGGCTACACCTTC. This sequence encodes CASSQHLGEASGYTF.

The DNA for the CDR3 is TGTGCCAGCAGCTTAGGACTTGGGGCAGGGGGTTATGGCTACACCTTC. Amino acids: CASSLGLGAGGYGYTF. The genes are TRBV7-2 and TRBJ1-2; 7 nucleotides align to TRBD1. The CDR3 is 16 amino acids. Germline V CDR1 and CDR2: SGHTA, FQGNSA. V trimming: 1 base; J trimming: 5 bases; junction bases outside the gene matches: 10.